This T cell receptor beta chain was recovered during a study of cytomegalovirus exposure and HLA in healthy donors. Study-level findings and limits: There were some V segments, including TRBV6-2 and TRBV6-3, excluded as indistinguishable. TCR beta V- and J-gene trimming, according to a later analysis, was linked to a missense DCLRE1C variant.

Donors were ostensibly healthy at sampling, although undocumented immune exposures were probable. With 1 base clipped from V and 0 bases from J, the junction kept 1 base outside the gene matches. Germline V gene data show CDR1 as MGHRA and CDR2 as YSYEKL. This CDR3 is built from 16 residues. Concerning this clone: Its specificity is unknown.

Primers included in the PCR were 60 Vbeta and 13 Jbeta primers. The protocol was immunoSEQ multiplex PCR, while the TCRdb copy is restricted to in-frame clones and leaves out a portion. The sample has around 120,000 clones, and its top ten clones hold 0.45% to 0.6%. Input material: PBMCs. V is TRBV4-1 and J is TRBJ1-5; 9 bases match TRBD1. The source is a man aged 50-60 years in good health and CMV-seronegative. CDR3 residues: CASSQGQGVSNQPQHF. The CDR3 DNA follows: TGCGCCAGCAGCCAAGGACAGGGGGTTAGCAATCAGCCCCAGCATTTT.